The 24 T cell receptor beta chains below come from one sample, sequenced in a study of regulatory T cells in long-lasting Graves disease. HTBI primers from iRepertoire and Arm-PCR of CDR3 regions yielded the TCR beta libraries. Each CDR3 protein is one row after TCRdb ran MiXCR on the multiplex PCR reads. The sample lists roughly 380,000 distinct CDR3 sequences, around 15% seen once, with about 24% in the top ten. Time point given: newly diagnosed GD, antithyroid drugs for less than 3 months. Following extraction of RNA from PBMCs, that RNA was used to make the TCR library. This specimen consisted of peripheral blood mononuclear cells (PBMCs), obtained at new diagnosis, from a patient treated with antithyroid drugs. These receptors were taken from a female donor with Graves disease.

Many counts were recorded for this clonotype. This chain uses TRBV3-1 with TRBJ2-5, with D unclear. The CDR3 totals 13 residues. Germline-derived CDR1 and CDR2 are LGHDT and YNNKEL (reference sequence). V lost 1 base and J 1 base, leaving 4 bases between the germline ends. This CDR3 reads CASSQGIQETQYF. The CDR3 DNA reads TGTGCCAGCAGCCAAGGAATCCAAGAGACCCAGTACTTC.

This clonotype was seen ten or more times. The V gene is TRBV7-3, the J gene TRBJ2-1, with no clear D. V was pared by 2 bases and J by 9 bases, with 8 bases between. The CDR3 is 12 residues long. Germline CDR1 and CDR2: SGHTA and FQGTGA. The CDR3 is CASSLGSREQFF. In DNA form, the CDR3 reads TGTGCCAGCAGCTTAGGTTCCCGTGAGCAGTTCTTC.

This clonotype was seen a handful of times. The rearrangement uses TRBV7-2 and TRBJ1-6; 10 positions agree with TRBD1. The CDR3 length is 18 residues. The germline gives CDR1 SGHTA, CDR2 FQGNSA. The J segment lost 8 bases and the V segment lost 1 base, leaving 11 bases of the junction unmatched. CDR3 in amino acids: CASSLVPSGTGAHSPLHF. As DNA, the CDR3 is TGTGCCAGCAGCTTAGTGCCCTCCGGGACAGGGGCACATTCACCCCTCCACTTT.

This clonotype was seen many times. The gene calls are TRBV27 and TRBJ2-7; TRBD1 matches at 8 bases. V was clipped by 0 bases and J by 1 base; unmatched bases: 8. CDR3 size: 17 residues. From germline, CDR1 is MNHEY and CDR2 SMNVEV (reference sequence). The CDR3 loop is CASSLSFGRGLSYEQYF. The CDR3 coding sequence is TGTGCCAGCAGTTTATCGTTTGGCAGGGGGCTTTCCTACGAGCAGTACTTC.

DNA of the CDR3: TGTGCCAGCTCAGTAAACCCGGGGGCGAACACTGAAGCTTTCTTT. Translated: CASSVNPGANTEAFF. The chain employs TRBV18 and TRBJ1-1; maybe TRBD1 (6 bases). Trimming removed 5 bases from V and 1 base from J, with 14 bases in between. This CDR3 is built from 15 residues. CDR1 is KGHSH, CDR2 LQKENI, per germline.

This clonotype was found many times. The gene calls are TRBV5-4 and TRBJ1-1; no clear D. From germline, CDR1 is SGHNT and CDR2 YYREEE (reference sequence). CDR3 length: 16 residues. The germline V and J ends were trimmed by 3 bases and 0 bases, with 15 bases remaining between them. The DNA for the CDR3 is TGTGCCAGCAGCTCTCCGGGATATACTTTGAACACTGAAGCTTTCTTT. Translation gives CASSSPGYTLNTEAFF.

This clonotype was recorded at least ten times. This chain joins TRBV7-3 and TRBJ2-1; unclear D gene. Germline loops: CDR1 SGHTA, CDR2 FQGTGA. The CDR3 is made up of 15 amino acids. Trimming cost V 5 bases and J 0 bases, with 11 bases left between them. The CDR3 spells CASSRAVVSYNEQFF. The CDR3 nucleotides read TGTGCCAGCAGCCGGGCAGTTGTCTCCTACAATGAGCAGTTCTTC.

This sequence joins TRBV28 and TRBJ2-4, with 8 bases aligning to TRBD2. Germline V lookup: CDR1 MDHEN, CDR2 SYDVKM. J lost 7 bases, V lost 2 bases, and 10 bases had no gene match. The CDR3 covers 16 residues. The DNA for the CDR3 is TGTGCCAGCAGTTTAGTAGCGGGGTATGGCAAGAACATTCAGTACTTC. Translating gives CASSLVAGYGKNIQYF.

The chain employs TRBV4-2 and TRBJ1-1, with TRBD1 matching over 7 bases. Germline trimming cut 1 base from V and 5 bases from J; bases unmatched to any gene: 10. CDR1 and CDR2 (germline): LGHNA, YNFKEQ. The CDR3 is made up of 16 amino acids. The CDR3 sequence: CASSQGAQTGKTEAFF. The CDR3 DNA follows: TGTGCCAGCAGCCAAGGCGCTCAGACAGGGAAAACTGAAGCTTTCTTT.

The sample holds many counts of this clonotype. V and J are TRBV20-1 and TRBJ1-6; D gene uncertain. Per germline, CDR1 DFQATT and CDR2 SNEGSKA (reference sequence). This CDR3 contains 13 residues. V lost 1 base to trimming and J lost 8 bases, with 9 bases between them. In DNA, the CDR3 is TGCAGTGCTAGAGGCGGGGATCATTCACCCCTCCACTTT. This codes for CSARGGDHSPLHF.

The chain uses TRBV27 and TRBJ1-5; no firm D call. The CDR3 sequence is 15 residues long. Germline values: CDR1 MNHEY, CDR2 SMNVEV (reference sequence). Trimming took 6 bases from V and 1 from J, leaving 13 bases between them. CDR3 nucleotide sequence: TGTGCCAGCAGGCCCAATACAGTGAGCAATCAGCCCCAGCATTTT. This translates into CASRPNTVSNQPQHF.

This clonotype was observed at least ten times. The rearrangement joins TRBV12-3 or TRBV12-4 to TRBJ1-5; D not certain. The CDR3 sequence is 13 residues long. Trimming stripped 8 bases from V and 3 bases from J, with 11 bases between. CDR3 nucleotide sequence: TGTGCCAGCTCCGGAGGGTTCAATCAGCCCCAGCATTTT. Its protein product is CASSGGFNQPQHF.

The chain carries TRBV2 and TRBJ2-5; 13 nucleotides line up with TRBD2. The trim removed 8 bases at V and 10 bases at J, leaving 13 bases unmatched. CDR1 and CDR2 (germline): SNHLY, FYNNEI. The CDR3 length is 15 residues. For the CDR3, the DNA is TGTGCCAGCGCACCGACTAGCGGGGGGAGGGCTAACCAGTACTTC. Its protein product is CASAPTSGGRANQYF.

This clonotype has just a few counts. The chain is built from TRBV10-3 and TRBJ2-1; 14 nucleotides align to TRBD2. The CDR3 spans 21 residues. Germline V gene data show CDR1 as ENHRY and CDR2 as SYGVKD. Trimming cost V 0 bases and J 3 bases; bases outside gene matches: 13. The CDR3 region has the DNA TGTGCCATCAGTGAGTCCCTAGGACTAGCGGGGGGTTTTCGGGACTACAATGAGCAGTTCTTC. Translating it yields CAISESLGLAGGFRDYNEQFF.

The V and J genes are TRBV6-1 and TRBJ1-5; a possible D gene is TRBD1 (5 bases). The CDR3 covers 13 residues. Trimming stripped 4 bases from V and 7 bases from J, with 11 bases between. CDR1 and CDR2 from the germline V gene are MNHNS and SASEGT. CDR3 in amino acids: CASSGRDNQPQHF. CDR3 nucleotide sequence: TGTGCCAGCAGTGGCAGGGATAACCAGCCCCAGCATTTT.

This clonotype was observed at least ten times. The DNA of the CDR3 is TGTGCCAGCAGCGCGAACCGGGACAGGACGCCCGAGCAGTACTTC. This gives the protein CASSANRDRTPEQYF. The V gene is TRBV7-2, the J gene TRBJ2-7; 8 positions agree with TRBD1. The germline gives CDR1 SGHTA, CDR2 FQGNSA. Trimming at V came to 5 bases and at J to 6 bases, leaving 12 bases not matched to a gene. The CDR3 runs to 15 residues.

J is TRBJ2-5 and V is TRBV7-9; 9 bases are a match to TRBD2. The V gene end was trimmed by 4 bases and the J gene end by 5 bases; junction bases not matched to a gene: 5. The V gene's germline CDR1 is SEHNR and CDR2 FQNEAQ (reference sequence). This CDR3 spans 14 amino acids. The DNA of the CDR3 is TGTGCCAGCAGCTGGGGGACTAGCCGGGAGACCCAGTACTTC. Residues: CASSWGTSRETQYF.

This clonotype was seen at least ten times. DNA for the CDR3: TGCAGCGTTGGACAGGAGCAGTTCTTC. Translated, it gives CSVGQEQFF. The chain carries TRBV29-1 and TRBJ2-1; perhaps TRBD1 as D (5 bases). Germline V lookup: CDR1 SQVTM, CDR2 ANQGSEA. CDR3 length equals 9 residues. Trimming took off 4 bases at V and 10 bases at J, with 5 bases between the two ends.

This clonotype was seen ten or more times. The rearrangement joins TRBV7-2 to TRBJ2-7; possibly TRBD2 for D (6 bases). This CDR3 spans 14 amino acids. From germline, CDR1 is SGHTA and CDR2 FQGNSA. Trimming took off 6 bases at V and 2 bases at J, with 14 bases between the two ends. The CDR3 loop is CASRPSGGAYEQYF. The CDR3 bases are TGTGCCAGCAGGCCTTCCGGGGGAGCCTACGAGCAGTACTTC.

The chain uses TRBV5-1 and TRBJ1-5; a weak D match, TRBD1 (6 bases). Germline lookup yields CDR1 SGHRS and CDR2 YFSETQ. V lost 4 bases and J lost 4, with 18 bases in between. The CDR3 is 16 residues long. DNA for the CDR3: TGCGCCAGCAGCGCGGGACCAACCAGGGGAAATCAGCCCCAGCATTTT. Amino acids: CASSAGPTRGNQPQHF.

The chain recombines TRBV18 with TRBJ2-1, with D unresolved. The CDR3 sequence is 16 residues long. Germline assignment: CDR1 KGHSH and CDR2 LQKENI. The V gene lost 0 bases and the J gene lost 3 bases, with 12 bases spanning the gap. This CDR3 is CASSPPGFKGYNEQFF. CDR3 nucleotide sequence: TGTGCCAGCTCACCACCAGGATTCAAGGGCTACAATGAGCAGTTCTTC. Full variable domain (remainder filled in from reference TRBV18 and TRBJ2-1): NAGVMQNPRHLVRRRGQEARLRCSPMKGHSHVYWYRQLPEEGLKFMVYLQKENIIDESGMPKERFSAEFPKEGPSILRIQQVVRGDSAAYFCASSPPGFKGYNEQFFGPGTRLTVL.

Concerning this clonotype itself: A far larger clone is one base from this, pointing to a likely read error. The CDR3: CACRGQGSVTNTGELFF. CDR3 DNA: TGTGCCTGCCGAGGCCAGGGGAGCGTAACGAACACCGGGGAGCTGTTTTTT. The J gene is TRBJ2-2, the V gene TRBV7-2, with D perhaps matching TRBD1 (6 bases). There are 17 residues in the CDR3. Trimming took off 11 bases at V and 0 bases at J, with 22 bases between the two ends. The germline gives CDR1 SGHTA, CDR2 FQGNSA.

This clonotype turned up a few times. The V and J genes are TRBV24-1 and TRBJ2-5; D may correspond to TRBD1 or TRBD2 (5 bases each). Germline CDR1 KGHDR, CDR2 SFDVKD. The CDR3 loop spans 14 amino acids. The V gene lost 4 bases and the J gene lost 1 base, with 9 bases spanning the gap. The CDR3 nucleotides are TGTGCCACCAGTGACCGGGGCCCCCAAGAGACCCAGTACTTC. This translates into CATSDRGPQETQYF.

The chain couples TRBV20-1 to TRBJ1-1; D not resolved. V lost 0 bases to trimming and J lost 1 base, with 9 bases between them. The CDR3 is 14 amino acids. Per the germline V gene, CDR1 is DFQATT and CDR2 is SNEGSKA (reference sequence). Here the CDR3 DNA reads TGCAGTGCTAGAGATCTTGGGTCGAACACTGAAGCTTTCTTT. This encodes CSARDLGSNTEAFF.